This TCR beta chain derives from a study of blood T cell repertoires in COVID-19. As for the study in general: The United States, Italy and Spain supplied acute and convalescent COVID-19 samples. From T cells, B-cell-depleted T cells, or PBMCs came the material, which was cDNA or gDNA.

Enrolled during active infection, Seattle patients were then followed longitudinally. The CDR3 extends over 13 amino acids. From germline, CDR1 is SGHNT and CDR2 YYREEE (reference sequence). V lost 4 bases to trimming and J lost 7 bases, with 14 bases between them. Sequencing used immunoSEQ multiplex PCR; TCRdb keeps in-frame clones, though not all of them. The table includes under 250,000 clones, under 90% detected once. The sequence was collected from a man aged 45-65 years with COVID-19, enrolled during active disease. Input material: peripheral blood. The chain combines TRBV5-4 with TRBJ1-1; D gene unclear. Written as DNA, the CDR3 is TGTGCCAGCAGCCCCAACCTTCGGGGTGAAGCTTTCTTT. Translated: CASSPNLRGEAFF.